These 8 T cell receptor beta chains share one sample of origin, sequenced in a study of Graves' ophthalmopathy and Graves' hyperthyroidism. For repertoire sequencing, the TCR beta CDR3 regions were amplified from RNA transcripts. HTBI-primed first-round RT-PCR preceded second-round multiplex PCR. TCRdb fed the multiplex PCR reads into MiXCR, producing one record per CDR3 protein. Of around 520,000 distinct CDR3 sequences listed, approximately 35% are singletons. Specimen: peripheral blood or thyroid tissue (not recorded which). The receptor set was obtained from an adult man with Graves' hyperthyroidism.

This clonotype was recorded at least ten times. The chain joins TRBV9 to TRBJ1-5; 9 bases agree with TRBD1. From germline, CDR1 is SGDLS and CDR2 YYNGEE. The length of the CDR3 is 15 residues. V trimming: 0 bases; J trimming: 4 bases; junction bases outside the gene matches: 2. The CDR3 DNA reads TGTGCCAGCAGCGTAGGACAGGGGGAAAATCAGCCCCAGCATTTT. This codes for CASSVGQGENQPQHF.

The table lists this clonotype with many counts. The chain has TRBV12-3 or TRBV12-4 and TRBJ1-6, with unresolved D. The CDR3 sequence is 17 residues long. Trimming took 6 bases from V and 3 from J, leaving 18 bases between them. The CDR3 reads CASSLGLGNHYNSPLHF. In DNA form, the CDR3 reads TGTGCCAGCAGCCTCGGACTCGGGAACCACTATAATTCACCCCTCCACTTT.

This clonotype was counted ten times or more. The rearrangement links TRBV29-1 to TRBJ2-2, with no clear D. The germline V gene encodes CDR1 SQVTM and CDR2 ANQGSEA. CDR3 length: 15 amino acids. CDR3 residues: CTQSSGGNNTGELFF. DNA for the CDR3: TGCACCCAATCCTCGGGCGGCAATAACACCGGGGAGCTGTTTTTT.

This clonotype has ten or more counts. The chain recombines TRBV6-5 with TRBJ1-2; D remains ambiguous. Germline V gene lookup returns CDR1 MNHEY and CDR2 SVGAGI. Trimming took 7 bases from V and 7 from J, leaving 16 bases between them. This CDR3 spans 13 amino acids. The CDR3 region is CASISPGLGGYTF. CDR3 coding DNA: TGTGCCAGCATCTCGCCAGGATTAGGTGGCTACACCTTC.

The chain has TRBV2 and TRBJ1-1; the match to TRBD1 covers 9 bases. Germline-derived CDR1 and CDR2 are SNHLY and FYNNEI. The CDR3 runs 16 residues. V gave up 7 bases and J gave up 0 bases; unmatched junction bases: 9. Here the CDR3 reads CASNGGTGYLNTEAFF. For the CDR3, the DNA is TGTGCCAGCAATGGCGGGACAGGGTATTTGAACACTGAAGCTTTCTTT. Looking up the rest from reference TRBV2 and TRBJ1-1 gives the full variable domain: EPEVTQTPSHQVTQMGQEVILRCVPISNHLYFYWYRQILGQKVEFLVSFYNNEISEKSEIFDDQFSVERPDGSNFTLKIRSTKLEDSAMYFCASNGGTGYLNTEAFFGQGTRLTVV.

This clonotype was recorded many times. This chain uses TRBV5-8 with TRBJ1-3; D is unresolved. V dropped 9 bases and J dropped 3 bases, with 7 bases sitting between them. The CDR3 runs 11 residues. Germline values: CDR1 SGHTS, CDR2 YDEGEE. CDR3 bases: TGTGCCATCTCGATTGGAAACACCATATATTTT. Its translation: CAISIGNTIYF.

This clonotype has at least ten counts. The gene calls are TRBV11-2 and TRBJ2-5; D is tentatively TRBD1 or TRBD2 (6 bases each). V was cut by 5 bases and J by 1 base, with 14 bases left in between. The CDR3 runs to 15 residues. The germline CDR1 and CDR2 sequences are SGHAT and FQNNGV. CDR3 nucleotides: TGTGCCAGCAGCCATGGAGGGGGGTCCCAAGAGACCCAGTACTTC. Its translation is CASSHGGGSQETQYF.

This clonotype was detected ten times or more. V is TRBV20-1 and J is TRBJ1-1; the match to TRBD1 covers 8 bases. Germline CDR1 DFQATT, CDR2 SNEGSKA (reference sequence). The CDR3 totals 14 residues. V lost 0 bases to trimming and J lost 4 bases; unmatched junction nucleotides: 4. CDR3 in amino acids: CSAREAGGFTEAFF. CDR3 DNA: TGCAGTGCTAGAGAAGCAGGGGGCTTCACTGAAGCTTTCTTT.